Presented here are 3 T cell receptor beta chains from one specimen sequenced in a study of blood T cell repertoires in COVID-19. Sequencing used immunoSEQ multiplex PCR; TCRdb keeps in-frame clones, though not all of them. Found here are roughly 80,000 clones, 84% of them singletons; the top ten hold under 15%. The sequenced sample consisted of peripheral blood. Receptors were obtained from a human donor in a cohort sampled during active COVID-19.

This rearrangement joins TRBV2 to TRBJ1-5; D gene ambiguous. Germline assignment: CDR1 SNHLY and CDR2 FYNNEI. This CDR3 contains 12 residues. Trimming stripped 8 bases from V and 0 bases from J, with 5 bases between. The CDR3 is CASSYSNQPQHF. CDR3 in DNA: TGTGCCAGCTCTTATAGCAATCAGCCCCAGCATTTT.

The chain joins TRBV3-1 (or the pseudogene TRBV3-2) to TRBJ2-7; TRBD1 matches 7 bases. CDR1 and CDR2 (germline): LGHDT, YNNKEL (reference sequence). CDR3 length equals 14 residues. Trimming removed 1 base from V and 1 base from J; junction bases left unmatched: 1. The CDR3 coding sequence is TGTGCCAGCAGCCAAGGGGACAGTTCCTACGAGCAGTACTTC. It translates to CASSQGDSSYEQYF.

The chain links TRBV14 to TRBJ2-1; 8 nucleotides match TRBD2. V shed 0 bases, J shed 12 bases, and the junction held 4 bases outside the gene matches. The length of the CDR3 is 13 residues. Germline CDR1 is SGHDN and CDR2 is FVKESK. CDR3 amino acids: CASSQDWAGGQFF. The CDR3 nucleotides read TGTGCCAGCAGCCAAGATTGGGCGGGGGGGCAGTTCTTC.